The sequence of this TCR beta chain was determined in a study of post-analysis software for immune sequencing data. CDR1 and CDR2 from the germline V gene are SEHNR and FQNEAQ (reference sequence). The ends were cut back, 6 bases at V and 3 bases at J, with 15 bases in the middle. The CDR3 sequence is 15 residues long. Note on this clonotype: Its antigen is not identified.

The authors incorporated unique molecular identifiers into the TCR beta cDNA libraries. Out of roughly 1 to 11 million T cells, roughly 0.5 million cDNA molecules were generated. Each CDR3 protein is one row after TCRdb ran MiXCR on the PCR reads. The profile shows 650,000 to 850,000 distinct CDR3 sequences, about 43% of them singletons. Study-wide points: With F measure, samples from one preparation batch clustered together strongly. Controls showed significantly higher normalized Chao1 diversity than did multiple sclerosis patients. In patients, TRBV5-6, TRBV5-1 and TRBV20-1 belonged to five TRBV segments found more frequently than in controls.

The specimen sequenced was blood. The sequence was collected from a girl aged 5 to 17 with multiple sclerosis. This chain links TRBV7-9 with TRBJ2-1; D may be TRBD2 (6 bases). The CDR3 loop is CASSSYRDFYNEQFF. The DNA of the CDR3 is TGTGCCAGCAGTTCCTACCGGGACTTCTACAATGAGCAGTTCTTC.